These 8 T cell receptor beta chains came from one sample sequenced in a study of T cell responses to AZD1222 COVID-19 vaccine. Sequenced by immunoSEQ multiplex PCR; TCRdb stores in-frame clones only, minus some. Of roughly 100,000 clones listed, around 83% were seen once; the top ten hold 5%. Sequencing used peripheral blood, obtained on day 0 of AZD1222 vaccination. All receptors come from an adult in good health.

The CDR3 region has the DNA TGCAGTGCCCCGACTAGTTATACGCAGTATTTT. As protein: CSAPTSYTQYF. This rearrangement joins TRBV20-1 to TRBJ2-3, with D possibly being TRBD2 (6 bases). The CDR3 is 11 amino acids. CDR1 and CDR2 (germline): DFQATT, SNEGSKA (reference sequence). V lost 6 bases to trimming and J lost 7 bases, with 11 bases between them.

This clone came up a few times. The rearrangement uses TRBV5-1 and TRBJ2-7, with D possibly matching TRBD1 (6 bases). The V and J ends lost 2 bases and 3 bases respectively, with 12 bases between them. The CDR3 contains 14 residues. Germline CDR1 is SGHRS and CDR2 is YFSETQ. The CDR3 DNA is TGCGCCAGCAGCTTTACAGGGCTGGGCTACGAGCAGTACTTC. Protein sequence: CASSFTGLGYEQYF.

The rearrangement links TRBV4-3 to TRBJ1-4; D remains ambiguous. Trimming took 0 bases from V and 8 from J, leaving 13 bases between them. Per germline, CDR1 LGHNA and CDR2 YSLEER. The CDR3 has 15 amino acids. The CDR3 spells CASSQDVNRREKLFF. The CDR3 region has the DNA TGCGCCAGCAGCCAAGATGTTAACCGGCGAGAAAAACTGTTTTTT.

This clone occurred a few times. Here the CDR3 DNA reads TGTGCCAGCAGCCGAGCGGGGAATCAGCCCCAGCATTTT. Amino acid sequence: CASSRAGNQPQHF. V usage is TRBV7-8 and J usage is TRBJ1-5, with D unresolved. The CDR3 extends over 13 amino acids. Per germline, CDR1 SGHVS and CDR2 FQNEAQ. The V and J ends lost 5 bases and 4 bases respectively, with 9 bases between them.

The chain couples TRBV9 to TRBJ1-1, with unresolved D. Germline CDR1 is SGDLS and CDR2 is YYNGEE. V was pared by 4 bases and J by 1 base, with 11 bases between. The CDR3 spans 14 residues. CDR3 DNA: TGTGCCAGCAGCCAACGGGCAGAGAACACTGAAGCTTTCTTT. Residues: CASSQRAENTEAFF.

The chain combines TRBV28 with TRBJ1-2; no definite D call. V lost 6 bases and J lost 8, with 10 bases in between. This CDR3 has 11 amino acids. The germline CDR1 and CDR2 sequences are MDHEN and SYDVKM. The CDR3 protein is CASSAAVGYTF. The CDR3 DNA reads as TGTGCCAGCAGCGCCGCAGTCGGCTACACCTTC.

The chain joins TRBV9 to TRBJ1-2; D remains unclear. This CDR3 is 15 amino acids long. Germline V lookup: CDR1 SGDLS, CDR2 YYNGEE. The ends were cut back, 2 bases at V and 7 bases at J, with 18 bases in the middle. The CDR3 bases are TGTGCCAGCAGCGTTGGTACGACTGGGCTGGGTGGCTACACCTTC. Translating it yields CASSVGTTGLGGYTF. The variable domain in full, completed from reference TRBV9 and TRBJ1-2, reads DSGVTQTPKHLITATGQRVTLRCSPRSGDLSVYWYQQSLDQGLQFLIQYYNGEERAKGNILERFSAQQFPDLHSELNLSSLELGDSALYFCASSVGTTGLGGYTFGSGTRLTVV.

CDR3 loop: CASSVGMGMTYEQYF. The CDR3 DNA follows: TGTGCCAGCAGCGTAGGAATGGGTATGACCTACGAGCAGTACTTC. The V and J genes are TRBV9 and TRBJ2-7, with D unresolved. This CDR3 has 15 residues. Germline V lookup: CDR1 SGDLS, CDR2 YYNGEE. Trimming took 0 bases from V and 2 from J, leaving 12 bases between them. The whole variable domain, filled in from reference TRBV9 and TRBJ2-7, reads DSGVTQTPKHLITATGQRVTLRCSPRSGDLSVYWYQQSLDQGLQFLIQYYNGEERAKGNILERFSAQQFPDLHSELNLSSLELGDSALYFCASSVGMGMTYEQYFGPGTRLTVT.